The 18 T cell receptor beta chains given below trace back to one sample, sequenced in a study of blood T cell repertoires in COVID-19. The repertoire was sequenced with immunoSEQ multiplex PCR; TCRdb's copy has only in-frame clones and lacks some. Of roughly 320,000 clones listed, around nine tenths are singletons. The sequenced sample consisted of PBMCs or T cells enriched from blood (not recorded which). The receptor set was obtained from a woman under 40 who had been exposed to COVID-19.

This chain links TRBV6-5 with TRBJ1-2; 7 bases agree with TRBD1. This CDR3 spans 15 amino acids. V lost 5 bases and J lost 4; bases outside the gene matches: 10. Germline V gene data show CDR1 as MNHEY and CDR2 as SVGAGI. CDR3: CASSPTTGFGYGYTF. As DNA, the CDR3 is TGTGCCAGCAGTCCGACGACAGGGTTTGGCTATGGCTACACCTTC.

The DNA of the CDR3 is TGCAGTGCTAGGGCAGACTATGGCTACACCTTC. It codes for CSARADYGYTF. The chain joins TRBV20-1 to TRBJ1-2, with D hard to call. The CDR3 runs 11 residues. V lost 3 bases and J 3 bases, leaving 5 bases between the germline ends. CDR1 is DFQATT, CDR2 SNEGSKA, per germline (reference sequence).

The chain links TRBV4-1 to TRBJ2-3, with D possibly TRBD2 on 6 matching bases. V lost 4 bases and J lost 2, with 7 bases in between. Germline CDR1 and CDR2: MGHRA and YSYEKL. The CDR3 contains 13 residues. The CDR3 DNA sequence: TGCGCCAGCAGCCGGACTATCACAGATACGCAGTATTTT. As protein: CASSRTITDTQYF.

The chain joins TRBV5-1 to TRBJ2-1, with TRBD2 matching 9 bases. Looked up from germline, CDR1 is SGHRS and CDR2 is YFSETQ. This CDR3 has 16 amino acids. The V and J ends lost 2 bases and 3 bases, in that order; junction bases with no gene match: 6. This chain's CDR3 is CASSFLSRGGYNEQFF. In DNA, the CDR3 is TGCGCCAGCAGCTTCCTTTCGCGGGGGGGCTACAATGAGCAGTTCTTC.

This chain uses TRBV9 with TRBJ2-5; tentatively, D is TRBD1 (5 bases). The V end was cut by 4 bases, the J end by 2 bases, with 9 bases between. The germline V gene has CDR1 SGDLS and CDR2 YYNGEE. CDR3 size: 13 residues. The CDR3 nucleotides read TGTGCCAGCAGCTATAGACAGCAAGAGACCCAGTACTTC. Its translation is CASSYRQQETQYF.

The rearrangement links TRBV18 to TRBJ1-3; D is perhaps TRBD1 (6 bases). The CDR3 has 16 residues. The V end lost 2 bases, the J end lost 0 bases, and 11 bases lay between the germline ends. Germline V lookup: CDR1 KGHSH, CDR2 LQKENI. CDR3 amino acids: CASSPSSGASGNTIYF. CDR3 nucleotide sequence: TGTGCCAGCTCACCAAGTTCAGGGGCCTCTGGAAACACCATATATTTT.

This chain uses TRBV19 with TRBJ1-2; 8 bases are a match to TRBD1. The V gene's germline CDR1 is LNHDA and CDR2 SQIVND (reference sequence). The J segment lost 8 bases and the V segment lost 7 bases, leaving 15 bases of the junction unmatched. The CDR3 sequence is 15 residues long. The CDR3 DNA reads TGTGCCAGTACGACGGATAGACAGGGGCGAAGCGGCTACACCTTC. Its protein product is CASTTDRQGRSGYTF.

This chain uses TRBV24-1 with TRBJ2-5; 9 nucleotides align to TRBD1. This CDR3 contains 16 residues. The J segment lost 2 bases and the V segment lost 4 bases, leaving 7 bases of the junction unmatched. CDR1 and CDR2 from the germline V gene are KGHDR and SFDVKD. In DNA, the CDR3 is TGTGCCACCAGTGAGTGGGGACAGGGTGGGCAAGAGACCCAGTACTTC. It translates to CATSEWGQGGQETQYF.

The CDR3 spells CASSLGPGQGTDTQYF. The CDR3 DNA is TGTGCCAGCAGCCTAGGCCCCGGACAGGGGACAGATACGCAGTATTTT. The rearrangement joins TRBV7-9 to TRBJ2-3; 9 nucleotides line up with TRBD1. Germline CDR1 is SEHNR and CDR2 is FQNEAQ (reference sequence). The CDR3 sequence is 16 residues long. V lost 5 bases, J lost 3 bases, and 9 bases stayed unmatched. Complete variable domain (other parts from reference TRBV7-9 and TRBJ2-3): DTGVSQNPRHKITKRGQNVTFRCDPISEHNRLYWYRQTLGQGPEFLTYFQNEAQLEKSRLLSDRFSAERPKGSFSTLEIQRTEQGDSAMYLCASSLGPGQGTDTQYFGPGTRLTVL.

The chain links TRBV28 to TRBJ1-6; no definite D call. CDR3 length: 12 residues. Germline CDR1 MDHEN, CDR2 SYDVKM. V lost 6 bases and J lost 7, with 7 bases in between. This CDR3 is CASSYVNSPLHF. The CDR3 DNA follows: TGTGCCAGCAGCTACGTCAATTCACCCCTCCACTTT.

As DNA, the CDR3 is TGTGCCAGCAGTTACGACATCAACATGAACACTGAAGCTTTCTTT. It yields the protein CASSYDINMNTEAFF. The gene calls are TRBV6-6 and TRBJ1-1, with D unresolved. Germline V CDR1 and CDR2: MNHNY, SVGAGI (reference sequence). V gave up 2 bases and J gave up 0 bases, with 10 bases separating them. The CDR3 is 15 residues long.

The J gene is TRBJ1-2, the V gene TRBV7-2; 10 nucleotides agree with TRBD1. Germline CDR1 is SGHTA and CDR2 is FQGNSA. This CDR3 has 14 amino acids. V was pared by 6 bases and J by 5 bases, with 6 bases of the junction left unmatched. The CDR3 DNA sequence: TGTGCCAGCAGACCGCAGGGACAGGGGTATGGCTACACCTTC. Its protein is CASRPQGQGYGYTF.

V gene TRBV19 combines with J gene TRBJ1-2; 11 nucleotides agree with TRBD1. The CDR3 spans 12 residues. Germline CDR1 reads LNHDA; CDR2 reads SQIVND (reference sequence). The J segment lost 7 bases and the V segment lost 10 bases, leaving 5 bases of the junction unmatched. The CDR3 DNA reads as TGTGCCATAGGACAGGGGGCGTTTGGCTACACCTTC. Protein sequence: CAIGQGAFGYTF.

J is TRBJ1-1 and V is TRBV30; D remains ambiguous. Germline V gene sequence: CDR1 GTSNPN, CDR2 SVGIG (reference sequence). The ends were cut back, 0 bases at V and 1 base at J, with 9 bases in the middle. The CDR3 extends over 14 amino acids. Here the CDR3 DNA reads TGTGCCTGGAGTGTACACAGCCGGAACACTGAAGCTTTCTTT. This gives the protein CAWSVHSRNTEAFF.

The chain carries TRBV10-3 and TRBJ2-2; 10 bases map to TRBD1. V shed 10 bases, J shed 4 bases, and the junction held 9 bases outside the gene matches. This CDR3 is built from 15 residues. Looked up from germline, CDR1 is ENHRY and CDR2 is SYGVKD. The CDR3 DNA is TGTGCCACTGCGGGGGACAGGGGCGGCACCGGGGAGCTGTTTTTT. Protein: CATAGDRGGTGELFF.

This clone has just a few counts. The chain carries TRBV7-9 and TRBJ1-2; D is undetermined. The V gene lost 1 base and the J gene lost 2 bases, with 14 bases spanning the gap. The germline CDR1 and CDR2 sequences are SEHNR and FQNEAQ (reference sequence). This CDR3 is 16 amino acids long. The CDR3 spells CASSLDRNSRNYGYTF. The CDR3 DNA reads as TGTGCCAGCAGCTTAGATCGGAACAGCCGCAACTATGGCTACACCTTC.

This chain uses TRBV7-6 with TRBJ1-4; the D is unclear. The V end was cut by 2 bases, the J end by 5 bases, with 3 bases between. Germline V gene lookup returns CDR1 SGHVS and CDR2 FNYEAQ. The CDR3 contains 12 residues. CDR3 bases: TGTGCCAGCAGCTTACCGAATGAAAAACTGTTTTTT. It specifies CASSLPNEKLFF.

The gene calls are TRBV21-1 and TRBJ1-6; the table calls TRBD1, which could not be checked here. TRBV21-1 is designated a pseudogene. This CDR3 contains 17 residues. The CDR3 spells CASNSGAQGRENSPLHF. The CDR3 DNA is TGTGCCAGCAACTCCGGGGCACAGGGTAGGGAAAATTCACCCCTCCACTTT.